This T cell receptor (beta chain) originates from a study of blood T cell repertoires in COVID-19. Repertoires were generated with immunoSEQ multiplex PCR, while TCRdb's copy carries only in-frame clones and drops some. The sample consists of around 310,000 clones, around 91% of them appearing once. Germline V gene sequence: CDR1 SGHTA, CDR2 FQGNSA. This CDR3 contains 15 residues. V was trimmed by 5 bases and J by 2 bases, leaving 16 bases between them. The receptor was isolated from a woman between 40 and 55 years old with COVID-19, enrolled during active disease. Sequencing was carried out using peripheral blood. This chain connects TRBV7-2 to TRBJ2-7; possible D gene TRBD1, 5 bases. The CDR3 DNA reads TGTGCCAGCAGCCTGCAGGTACAGGAGACCTACGAGCAGTACTTC. The encoded protein is CASSLQVQETYEQYF.